Following are 5 T cell receptor beta chains from one sample sequenced in a study of tumor and adjacent non-tumor tissue in lung cancer (dated by TCRdb to 2016 to 2018). RNA was isolated from bulk unsorted tissue, and RNA quality was assessed with a NanoDrop ND-1000 and an Agilent 2100. The library was prepared using multiplex PCR. The sequencer listed for this sample is Illumina HiSeq 2500. Following protocols modified from ARM-PCR, the researchers constructed TCRbeta libraries through three rounds of nested PCR with primers (Table S4). TCRdb handled the public reads itself, with Q25 trimming in fastp and clone calling in MiXCR, and kept productive beta chains. Each record represents a unique CDR3 protein, reported with the most common genes and DNA among its rows. The sample data list about 76,000 distinct CDR3 sequences, and around 65% of these were observed just once. Of the sample, roughly 12% falls within the top ten clones.

Specimen: lung tumor tissue. The receptors shown here come from a woman between 70 and 85 years old with non-small cell lung cancer.

This clonotype was observed many times. The CDR3 coding sequence is TGTGCCAGCAGCTCAGTAGACAGGGGGCACGGCTACACCTTC. Its translation: CASSSVDRGHGYTF. V and J are TRBV7-9 and TRBJ1-2; TRBD1 agrees at 10 bases. The CDR3 is made up of 14 amino acids. Germline trimming cut 4 bases from V and 8 bases from J; bases unmatched to any gene: 7. Germline lookup yields CDR1 SEHNR and CDR2 FQNEAQ (reference sequence).

A remark on this clonotype: Because it lacks the conserved phenylalanine or tryptophan at the end, this CDR3 is likely a read error. This chain joins TRBV11-1 and TRBJ1-2; D uncertain. The V gene lost 6 bases and the J gene lost 5 bases, with 16 bases spanning the gap. The CDR3 contains 14 residues. Germline CDR1 is SGHAT and CDR2 is FQDESV (reference sequence). The CDR3 nucleotides are TGTGCCAGCAGTCATTTGGGAGTTGGTTATGGCTACACCTAC. Its protein is CASSHLGVGYGYTY.

Note on this clonotype: The germline gene is not matched at one end of the junction; a read error may be the cause. The rearrangement links TRBV5-6 to TRBJ1-1; no clear D. There are 15 residues in the CDR3. The germline V gene encodes CDR1 SGHDT and CDR2 YYEEEE. CDR3 sequence reads: CASSPRGTWGTEAFF. CDR3 sequence (DNA): TGTGCAAGCAGTCCCCGAGGCACATGGGGCACTGAAGCTTTCTTT. Combining the CDR3 with reference TRBV5-6 and TRBJ1-1 gives the whole variable domain DAGVTQSPTHLIKTRGQQVTLRCSPKSGHDTVSWYQQALGQGPQFIFQYYEEEERQRGNFPDRFSGHQFPNYSSELNVNALLLGDSALYLCASSPRGTWGTEAFFGQGTRLTVV.

The CDR3 sequence: CASSDSSDRGELFF. The CDR3 nucleotides are TGTGCCAGCAGTGACTCTTCGGATCGAGGGGAGCTGTTTTTT. The V and J genes are TRBV6-4 and TRBJ2-2; D is undetermined. Germline CDR1 MRHNA, CDR2 SNTAGT. Trimming pared 0 bases from V and 8 bases from J, leaving 10 bases between. This CDR3 contains 14 residues.

Points on this clonotype: At one boundary the junction diverges from the germline segment, which might be a read error. This chain uses TRBV28 with TRBJ2-2, with TRBD1 matching 9 bases. Germline values: CDR1 MDHEN, CDR2 SYDVKM. This CDR3 spans 17 amino acids. CDR3 sequence (DNA): TGTGTCAGCAGTCCCCTCACAGGGGGCGTGGGGACCGTGGAGCTGTTTTTC. It encodes CVSSPLTGGVGTVELFF.